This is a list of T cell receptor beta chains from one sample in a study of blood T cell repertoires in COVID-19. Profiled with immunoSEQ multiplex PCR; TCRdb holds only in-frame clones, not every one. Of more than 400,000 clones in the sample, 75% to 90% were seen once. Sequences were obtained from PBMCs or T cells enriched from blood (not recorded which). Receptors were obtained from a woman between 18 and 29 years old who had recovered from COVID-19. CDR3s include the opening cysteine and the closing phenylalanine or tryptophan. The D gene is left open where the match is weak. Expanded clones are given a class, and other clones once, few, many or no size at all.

DNA: TGTGCCAGCAGCTCCCCCGGGACAGCGGCCAACGTCCTGACTTTC; CDR3: CASSSPGTAANVLTF; V: TRBV5-6; J: TRBJ2-6; size: -; D: TRBD1
DNA: TGTGCCATCAGTGAGTCTGGGCAGGGTGAAAATTCACCCCTCCACTTT; CDR3: CAISESGQGENSPLHF; V: TRBV10-3; J: TRBJ1-6; size: -; D: -
DNA: TGTGCTAGTGGTTTGGTACCACAGGGCACCTTAGGGGAGCAGTACTTC; CDR3: CASGLVPQGTLGEQYF; V: TRBV12-5; J: TRBJ2-7; size: -; D: -
DNA: TGCGCCAGCAGCTCGATCCGGGACAGGGAGGAAAACTATGGCTACACCTTC; CDR3: CASSSIRDREENYGYTF; V: TRBV5-1; J: TRBJ1-2; size: -; D: TRBD1
DNA: TGTGCCAGCAGTTATCGCCGGGCAGATACGCAGTATTTT; CDR3: CASSYRRADTQYF; V: TRBV12-3/TRBV12-4; J: TRBJ2-3; size: -; D: -
DNA: TGTGCCAGCAGCCCCCGGGACAGGGTATTTGGCTACACCTTC; CDR3: CASSPRDRVFGYTF; V: TRBV5-8; J: TRBJ1-2; size: -; D: TRBD1
DNA: TGTGCCAGCAGCCAAGATTTACAGGAAGAAGCTTTCTTT; CDR3: CASSQDLQEEAFF; V: TRBV4-2; J: TRBJ1-1; size: -; D: -
DNA: TGTGCCAGCAGTTACTCACAGGGTTCGAACACTGAAGCTTTCTTT; CDR3: CASSYSQGSNTEAFF; V: TRBV6-5; J: TRBJ1-1; size: -; D: -
DNA: TGTGCCAGCAGCTTCCAGGTTTGGGTTGAAGCTTTCTTT; CDR3: CASSFQVWVEAFF; V: TRBV5-6; J: TRBJ1-1; size: -; D: -
DNA: TGCGCCAGCAGCCCCAGGGGAGCCGGGAATGAAAAACTGTTTTTT; CDR3: CASSPRGAGNEKLFF; V: TRBV5-1; J: TRBJ1-4; size: -; D: -
DNA: TGTGCCAGCAGCAGCAATGAGCAGTTCTTC; CDR3: CASSSNEQFF; V: TRBV12-3/TRBV12-4; J: TRBJ2-1; size: -; D: -
DNA: TGCAGCGTCTCAAGCGGGTTCACAGATACGCAGTATTTT; CDR3: CSVSSGFTDTQYF; V: TRBV29-1; J: TRBJ2-3; size: -; D: -
DNA: TGCGCCAGCAGCCCACGACAGGGGGCGAATCCTAACTATGGCTACACCTTC; CDR3: CASSPRQGANPNYGYTF; V: TRBV5-1; J: TRBJ1-2; size: few; D: TRBD1
DNA: TGTGCCATCCCTGACCGGGACAGGGGGCGGAGTGGGGCCAACGTCCTGACTTTC; CDR3: CAIPDRDRGRSGANVLTF; V: TRBV2; J: TRBJ2-6; size: -; D: TRBD1
DNA: TGCGCCAGCAGCTTGACTCCGGGGAGGGCTGAAGCTTTCTTT; CDR3: CASSLTPGRAEAFF; V: TRBV5-1; J: TRBJ1-1; size: few; D: -
DNA: TGTGCCAGCAGCTTAGAGCCTGATCTCTCCCAGTTCTTC; CDR3: CASSLEPDLSQFF; V: TRBV7-2; J: TRBJ2-1; size: -; D: -
DNA: TGTGCCAGTAGTATCCCACAGGGGCGGGACACCGGGGAGCTGTTTTTT; CDR3: CASSIPQGRDTGELFF; V: TRBV19; J: TRBJ2-2; size: -; D: TRBD1
DNA: TGTGCCAGCAGCCCTAGGGACAGGGGGAACACTGAAGCTTTCTTT; CDR3: CASSPRDRGNTEAFF; V: TRBV3-1/TRBV3-2; J: TRBJ1-1; size: -; D: TRBD1
DNA: TGTGCCACCATGATCGGCGGGTCGGTTGGGGAGCAGTACTTC; CDR3: CATMIGGSVGEQYF; V: TRBV6-5; J: TRBJ2-7; size: -; D: -
DNA: TGTGCCAGCAGCCCCCAGGGACAGTATCAGCCCCAGCATTTT; CDR3: CASSPQGQYQPQHF; V: TRBV7-2; J: TRBJ1-5; size: many; D: TRBD1
DNA: TGCAGCGTTGAAGATCGTTCCTATGGCTACACCTTC; CDR3: CSVEDRSYGYTF; V: TRBV29-1; J: TRBJ1-2; size: -; D: -
DNA: TGCGCCAGCAGTCTGGGGGACAGGGGTAACACTGAAGCTTTCTTT; CDR3: CASSLGDRGNTEAFF; V: TRBV5-1; J: TRBJ1-1; size: few; D: TRBD1
DNA: TGCGCCAGCAGTTTTGACAGGGGTCTCGGTTCTGAAGCTTTCTTT; CDR3: CASSFDRGLGSEAFF; V: TRBV5-1; J: TRBJ1-1; size: few; D: TRBD1
DNA: TGTGCCAGCAGTGAGTCGGACAGGTATAGATCCGGGGAGCTGTTTTTT; CDR3: CASSESDRYRSGELFF; V: TRBV25-1; J: TRBJ2-2; size: -; D: TRBD1
DNA: TGTGCCAGCAGCTTCCAGGGGGCCGGGGATACGCAGTATTTT; CDR3: CASSFQGAGDTQYF; V: TRBV11-2; J: TRBJ2-3; size: -; D: TRBD1
DNA: TGTGCCAGCAGCTTATCGGTGACCCAGTACTTC; CDR3: CASSLSVTQYF; V: TRBV7-8; J: TRBJ2-5; size: -; D: -
DNA: TGTGCCACCAGTGGGTCGAGGGGGAGCGGCATGAACACTGAAGCTTTCTTT; CDR3: CATSGSRGSGMNTEAFF; V: TRBV24-1; J: TRBJ1-1; size: -; D: -
DNA: TGTGCTAGTGGTTTCATAGAGACCCAGTACTTC; CDR3: CASGFIETQYF; V: TRBV12-5; J: TRBJ2-5; size: -; D: -
DNA: TGTGCCAGCAGCGGAGCCGGGACAGAATTAACAGATACGCAGTATTTT; CDR3: CASSGAGTELTDTQYF; V: TRBV5-6; J: TRBJ2-3; size: -; D: TRBD1
DNA: TGTGCCAGCAGCTCGGGCGACAGAGTCTCGGGTGGCTACACCTTC; CDR3: CASSSGDRVSGGYTF; V: TRBV11-2; J: TRBJ1-2; size: -; D: -
DNA: TGTGCCTGGAGTGACAGGGGCTATAATTCACCCCTCCACTTT; CDR3: CAWSDRGYNSPLHF; V: TRBV30; J: TRBJ1-6; size: -; D: TRBD1
DNA: TGTGCCAGCAGCCCAGGGGAAGCCTCGGAAGAGACCCAGTACTTC; CDR3: CASSPGEASEETQYF; V: TRBV4-2; J: TRBJ2-5; size: -; D: -
DNA: TGTGCCACCAGCAAGCAGACAGGGGTCTACGAGCAGTACTTC; CDR3: CATSKQTGVYEQYF; V: TRBV15; J: TRBJ2-7; size: -; D: TRBD1
DNA: TGCGCCAGCCGTAGACAGGGAGAGGCCACCGGGGAGCTGTTTTTT; CDR3: CASRRQGEATGELFF; V: TRBV5-1; J: TRBJ2-2; size: -; D: TRBD1
DNA: TGTGCCAGCAATATCAGGGACAGCTACGAGCAGTACTTC; CDR3: CASNIRDSYEQYF; V: TRBV6-5; J: TRBJ2-7; size: -; D: TRBD1
DNA: TGTGCCAGCAGTTATTACAATGAGCAGTTCTTC; CDR3: CASSYYNEQFF; V: TRBV7-2; J: TRBJ2-1; size: -; D: -
DNA: TGTGCCAGCAGCTTAGCCGGCGGGGTTCTCACTGAAGCTTTCTTT; CDR3: CASSLAGGVLTEAFF; V: TRBV7-2; J: TRBJ1-1; size: -; D: -
DNA: TGCAGTGCTCCCCTTTACAATGAGCAGTTCTTC; CDR3: CSAPLYNEQFF; V: TRBV20-1; J: TRBJ2-1; size: -; D: -
DNA: TGTGCCAGCATCTTGGGGGACAGTAGCTACGAGCAGTACTTC; CDR3: CASILGDSSYEQYF; V: TRBV28; J: TRBJ2-7; size: -; D: TRBD1
DNA: TGTGCCAGCAGGATTAGTAGGGGTAGCAATCAGCCCCAGCATTTT; CDR3: CASRISRGSNQPQHF; V: TRBV27; J: TRBJ1-5; size: -; D: -
DNA: TGCGCCAGCAGCTTGGGCGCAGGGACTAACTATGGCTACACCTTC; CDR3: CASSLGAGTNYGYTF; V: TRBV5-1; J: TRBJ1-2; size: -; D: -
DNA: TGCGCCAGCAGCTTGGCCGGGAATGAGGGCTACACCTTC; CDR3: CASSLAGNEGYTF; V: TRBV5-1; J: TRBJ1-2; size: -; D: -
DNA: TGTGCCAGCAGCTCCGCCTTGGGACAGGGTTATTGGACAGATACGCAGTATTTT; CDR3: CASSSALGQGYWTDTQYF; V: TRBV7-9; J: TRBJ2-3; size: -; D: TRBD1
DNA: TGTGCCAGCAGTTACTCCCGGGGGGATCAGCCCCAGCATTTT; CDR3: CASSYSRGDQPQHF; V: TRBV6-5; J: TRBJ1-5; size: -; D: -
DNA: TGCGCCAGCCTAGGGCCAGGGCGCAACAATGAGCAGTTCTTC; CDR3: CASLGPGRNNEQFF; V: TRBV10-2; J: TRBJ2-1; size: -; D: -
DNA: TGTGCCAGCAGCCCCCCCGCGGCTAGCGGGGGGCTCACAGATACGCAGTATTTT; CDR3: CASSPPAASGGLTDTQYF; V: TRBV28; J: TRBJ2-3; size: -; D: TRBD2
DNA: TGTGCCAGCAGCGGGACCGGGACTAGACAAGAGACCCAGTACTTC; CDR3: CASSGTGTRQETQYF; V: TRBV9; J: TRBJ2-5; size: -; D: TRBD2